A single sample is the source of the 26 T cell receptor beta chains below, sequenced in a study of spatial heterogeneity in lung cancer. Via MiXCR, TCRdb re-called the 5' RACE reads, giving one row per CDR3 protein. Of around 40,000 distinct CDR3 sequences in the sample, less than 6.5% were seen once. Indicated time point: sample taken at primary tumor resection. The sequences come from PBMCs, collected at surgery. These receptors all come from a female donor with early-stage non-small cell lung cancer.

This clonotype was counted at least ten times. As DNA, the CDR3 is TGCGCCAGCAGCCCCCGCCGCGTCGGACAGGGAGATCCGGATCAGCCCCAGCATTTT. It codes for CASSPRRVGQGDPDQPQHF. V gene TRBV4-1 combines with J gene TRBJ1-5; the match to TRBD1 covers 8 bases. The CDR3 runs 19 residues. Germline trimming cut 4 bases from V and 5 bases from J; bases unmatched to any gene: 19. The germline CDR1 and CDR2 sequences are MGHRA and YSYEKL.

V gene TRBV5-4 combines with J gene TRBJ2-3, with unresolved D. The CDR3 consists of 13 residues. Germline loops: CDR1 SGHNT, CDR2 YYREEE (reference sequence). Trimming took 2 bases from V and 4 from J, leaving 8 bases between them. The CDR3 DNA sequence: TGTGCCAGCAGCTTTTCGGCCCCAGATACGCAGTATTTT. Translated, it gives CASSFSAPDTQYF.

The V call is TRBV3-1, the J call TRBJ2-3, with D maybe TRBD1 (5 bases). Germline assignment: CDR1 LGHDT and CDR2 YNNKEL (reference sequence). V lost 3 bases to trimming and J lost 0 bases, with 16 bases between them. The CDR3 has 17 residues. CDR3 in amino acids: CASSHLGQAPSTDTQYF. CDR3 in DNA: TGTGCCAGCAGCCACCTGGGGCAGGCACCTAGCACAGATACGCAGTATTTT.

This clonotype occurred many times. CDR3 sequence reads: CASSQDEGASYEQYF. CDR3 DNA: TGTGCCAGCAGCCAAGATGAGGGGGCGTCCTACGAGCAGTACTTC. The J gene is TRBJ2-7, the V gene TRBV4-2; 7 positions match TRBD1. The CDR3 is made up of 15 amino acids. Germline CDR1 reads LGHNA; CDR2 reads YNFKEQ. Losses at the gene ends were 0 bases for V and 1 base for J; bases not matched to a gene: 3.

The table lists this clonotype with many counts. The chain joins TRBV20-1 to TRBJ1-1; possibly TRBD1 for D (6 bases). Germline assignment: CDR1 DFQATT and CDR2 SNEGSKA (reference sequence). Trimming cost V 1 base and J 1 base, with 16 bases left between them. The CDR3 extends over 16 amino acids. This chain's CDR3 is CSARAMTGQTNTEAFF. The CDR3 DNA reads TGCAGTGCTAGAGCTATGACGGGACAAACGAACACTGAAGCTTTCTTT.

This clonotype appeared a few times. The genes are TRBV4-3 and TRBJ2-7; 7 nucleotides line up with TRBD2. CDR1 is LGHNA, CDR2 YSLEER, per germline. The CDR3 has 15 amino acids. J lost 6 bases, V lost 0 bases, and 8 bases had no gene match. CDR3 region: CASSQDLLASGEQYF. In DNA form, the CDR3 reads TGCGCCAGCAGCCAAGACCTACTAGCGAGTGGCGAGCAGTACTTC.

In its sample, this clonotype is medium-sized. The gene calls are TRBV7-9 and TRBJ1-1; D is possibly TRBD1 (6 bases). CDR3 length: 14 residues. Germline V lookup: CDR1 SEHNR, CDR2 FQNEAQ (reference sequence). The V and J ends lost 5 bases and 4 bases respectively, with 14 bases between them. The CDR3 is CASSTTGTLTEAFF. CDR3 nucleotide sequence: TGTGCCAGCAGCACCACCGGGACACTCACTGAAGCTTTCTTT.

This chain joins TRBV5-4 and TRBJ1-5; D unclear. V gave up 0 bases and J gave up 7 bases, with 5 bases separating them. Germline values: CDR1 SGHNT, CDR2 YYREEE (reference sequence). This CDR3 comprises 12 residues. The CDR3 reads CASSLDSQPQHF. The CDR3 DNA sequence: TGTGCCAGCAGCTTGGACTCGCAGCCCCAGCATTTT.

This clonotype came up many times. V is TRBV9 and J is TRBJ2-2; the match to TRBD1 covers 7 bases. Looked up from germline, CDR1 is SGDLS and CDR2 is YYNGEE. The CDR3 consists of 16 residues. The V segment lost 0 bases and the J segment 1 base; nucleotides outside the gene matches: 3. The CDR3 DNA is TGTGCCAGCAGCGTAGGGGGACAGATGAACACCGGGGAGCTGTTTTTT. Translating it yields CASSVGGQMNTGELFF.

This clonotype is medium-sized within its sample. This chain connects TRBV25-1 to TRBJ1-2; D uncertain. Trimming pared 4 bases from V and 3 bases from J, leaving 9 bases between. Germline CDR1 MGHDK, CDR2 SYGVNS. The CDR3 length is 13 residues. The CDR3 DNA follows: TGTGCCAGCAGTGTCCGGCGGGACTATGGCTACACCTTC. Protein product: CASSVRRDYGYTF.

This clonotype was observed at least ten times. V is TRBV20-1 and J is TRBJ2-3, with TRBD2 matching over 8 bases. Germline V lookup: CDR1 DFQATT, CDR2 SNEGSKA (reference sequence). V shed 0 bases and J 2 bases; nucleotides not matched to a gene: 7. CDR3 length: 16 amino acids. CDR3 residues: CSAREASGGPTDTQYF. Written as DNA, the CDR3 is TGCAGTGCTAGAGAGGCCAGCGGGGGCCCCACAGATACGCAGTATTTT.

In this sample, this clonotype turned up many times. The V call is TRBV6-2 or TRBV6-3, the J call TRBJ2-5; tentative D call: TRBD2 (5 bases). Germline assignment: CDR1 MNHEY and CDR2 SVGEGT. CDR3 length equals 12 residues. Trimming left V 9 bases short and J 2 bases short, with 10 bases between. The DNA for the CDR3 is TGTGCCAGTTACTCGGGACAAGAGACCCAGTACTTC. Residues: CASYSGQETQYF.

The chain combines TRBV20-1 with TRBJ2-3, with D perhaps TRBD2 (6 bases). The germline gives CDR1 DFQATT, CDR2 SNEGSKA (reference sequence). Trimming stripped 5 bases from V and 0 bases from J, with 15 bases between. This CDR3 is built from 15 residues. The CDR3 here is CSAEVAGTSTDTQYF. CDR3 DNA: TGCAGTGCTGAGGTTGCGGGGACTAGCACAGATACGCAGTATTTT.

This chain joins TRBV12-3 or TRBV12-4 and TRBJ2-7; D call uncertain. The CDR3 consists of 14 residues. Deletions cut 1 base from V and 0 bases from J, with 7 bases between. The CDR3 loop reads CASSLGGYSYEQYF. Here the CDR3 DNA reads TGTGCCAGCAGTTTAGGTGGCTACTCCTACGAGCAGTACTTC.

This clonotype was seen at least ten times. This CDR3 reads CASSFRGAGQETQYF. CDR3 nucleotides: TGTGCCAGCAGTTTTCGGGGGGCTGGCCAAGAGACCCAGTACTTC. The chain recombines TRBV28 with TRBJ2-5, with D maybe TRBD2 (7 bases). This CDR3 contains 15 residues. The germline V gene encodes CDR1 MDHEN and CDR2 SYDVKM. Trimming left V 3 bases short and J 1 base short, with 12 bases between.

This clonotype was seen repeatedly, ten times or more. The chain employs TRBV5-1 and TRBJ2-2; the match to TRBD1 covers 10 bases. The CDR3 is 15 amino acids. V lost 4 bases to trimming and J lost 5 bases; unmatched junction nucleotides: 5. Per the germline V gene, CDR1 is SGHRS and CDR2 is YFSETQ. This CDR3 reads CASSDGTGATGELFF. Written as DNA, the CDR3 is TGCGCCAGCAGCGATGGGACAGGGGCGACCGGGGAGCTGTTTTTT.

This clonotype was seen many times. The V gene is TRBV5-4, the J gene TRBJ2-5; TRBD1 aligns across 10 bases. Germline V gene sequence: CDR1 SGHNT, CDR2 YYREEE (reference sequence). This CDR3 contains 14 residues. The V segment lost 4 bases and the J segment 5 bases; nucleotides outside the gene matches: 5. As DNA, the CDR3 is TGTGCCAGCAGCCCGGGACAGGGGAGGGAGACCCAGTACTTC. This sequence encodes CASSPGQGRETQYF.

This clonotype showed up many times. The J gene is TRBJ1-5, the V gene TRBV30; D ambiguous. Trimming removed 4 bases from V and 2 bases from J, with 15 bases in between. Looked up from germline, CDR1 is GTSNPN and CDR2 is SVGIG (reference sequence). The CDR3 has 15 residues. DNA for the CDR3: TGTGCCTGGACCCCTTTTGACACCCGCAATCAGCCCCAGCATTTT. It codes for CAWTPFDTRNQPQHF.

This clonotype was found a few times. V is TRBV3-1 and J is TRBJ1-4; D is possibly TRBD1 (5 bases). Trimming took 1 base from V and 3 from J, leaving 15 bases between them. Per the germline V gene, CDR1 is LGHDT and CDR2 is YNNKEL (reference sequence). CDR3 length equals 17 residues. The CDR3 DNA reads as TGTGCCAGCAGCCAAGGGGCAGGGAGGTTGGCTAATGAAAAACTGTTTTTT. It encodes CASSQGAGRLANEKLFF.

This clonotype was detected ten times or more. The V and J genes are TRBV5-1 and TRBJ1-2, with D perhaps TRBD1 (6 bases). Per germline, CDR1 SGHRS and CDR2 YFSETQ. This CDR3 is 15 amino acids long. Trimming took off 4 bases at V and 8 bases at J, with 21 bases between the two ends. CDR3 sequence reads: CASSPRMLGAEGYTF. The DNA of the CDR3 is TGCGCCAGCAGCCCAAGGATGCTGGGGGCAGAGGGCTACACCTTC.

This clonotype has a count of ten or more. The J gene is TRBJ2-4, the V gene TRBV20-1, with D perhaps matching TRBD1 or TRBD2 (5 bases each). The ends were cut back, 6 bases at V and 6 bases at J, with 18 bases in the middle. The CDR3 is made up of 14 amino acids. Per the germline V gene, CDR1 is DFQATT and CDR2 is SNEGSKA (reference sequence). The CDR3 coding sequence is TGCAGTGCACCAATCGGGGCGGGCTCAAACATTCAGTACTTC. Its translation: CSAPIGAGSNIQYF.

This clonotype was detected only a few times. This chain links TRBV12-3 or TRBV12-4 with TRBJ2-1, with 16 nucleotides matching TRBD2. The CDR3 spans 18 residues. With 7 bases clipped from V and 2 bases from J, the junction kept 8 bases outside the gene matches. CDR3 nucleotides: TGTGCCAGCACCAAAGTGGGACTAGCGGGGGGGCCCTACAATGAGCAGTTCTTC. Translating it yields CASTKVGLAGGPYNEQFF.

The chain uses TRBV20-1 and TRBJ2-1, with 12 bases matching TRBD1. The CDR3 runs to 17 residues. Trimming removed 1 base from V and 8 bases from J; junction bases left unmatched: 12. Germline lookup yields CDR1 DFQATT and CDR2 SNEGSKA (reference sequence). The CDR3 sequence is CSARGAGTGGGSDEQFF. The CDR3 bases are TGCAGTGCTAGAGGAGCCGGGACAGGGGGCGGTTCGGATGAGCAGTTCTTC.

The chain combines TRBV18 with TRBJ1-3; D is perhaps TRBD1 (5 bases). The CDR3 is 16 residues long. Trimming removed 3 bases at V and 3 bases at J, with 15 bases between. The germline V gene encodes CDR1 KGHSH and CDR2 LQKENI. As DNA, the CDR3 is TGTGCCAGCTCACCCTTGACAGAAAGGATTGGAAACACCATATATTTT. Translating it yields CASSPLTERIGNTIYF.

Many counts were recorded for this clonotype. The rearrangement links TRBV7-9 to TRBJ2-2; no definite D call. Trimming shortened V by 8 bases and J by 6 bases, and 7 bases separated the two germline ends. Looked up from germline, CDR1 is SEHNR and CDR2 is FQNEAQ (reference sequence). This CDR3 contains 11 residues. CDR3 loop: CASPGAGELFF. In nucleotides, the CDR3 is TGTGCCAGCCCTGGGGCCGGGGAGCTGTTTTTT.

This clonotype showed up many times. This chain links TRBV9 with TRBJ2-1, with 8 bases lining up with TRBD2. This CDR3 has 14 residues. Germline V gives CDR1 SGDLS, CDR2 YYNGEE. The J segment lost 7 bases and the V segment lost 4 bases, leaving 7 bases of the junction unmatched. CDR3 region: CASSPGGPRNEQFF. The CDR3 region has the DNA TGTGCCAGCAGCCCGGGGGGGCCCCGGAATGAGCAGTTCTTC. Based on the CDR3 plus reference TRBV9 and TRBJ2-1, the full variable domain is DSGVTQTPKHLITATGQRVTLRCSPRSGDLSVYWYQQSLDQGLQFLIQYYNGEERAKGNILERFSAQQFPDLHSELNLSSLELGDSALYFCASSPGGPRNEQFFGPGTRLTVL.